This T cell receptor (beta chain) was profiled in a study of CD8 T cells in ankylosing spondylitis. Study results and limitations: Before this, some motif variants had been reported in reactive arthritis synovial fluid and blood. Clones linked with disease were CD8+ and fairly uncommon in the peripheral blood. Made up of eight highly homologous variants, a TCR beta motif appeared characteristic of ankylosing spondylitis blood. Reportedly, matched ankylosing spondylitis synovial fluid was significantly enriched for disease-linked clones.

Quantitative barcoded 5'-RACE was used to prepare TCR beta libraries. TCRdb analysed the 5' RACE reads with MiXCR anew, one entry per CDR3 protein. This repertoire shows about 390,000 distinct CDR3 sequences, about 22% found once; its top ten account for about 17%. A remark on this clonotype: Its antigen is currently unknown.

The sample taken for sequencing was blood, either unsorted or a sorted T cell fraction (not recorded which). This TCR derives from a male donor with ankylosing spondylitis.

CDR3 nucleotides: TGTGCCAGCAGCCAAGATTGGGGTTACGAGCAGTACTTC. This translates into CASSQDWGYEQYF. The chain recombines TRBV4-2 with TRBJ2-7; no clear D. From germline, CDR1 is LGHNA and CDR2 YNFKEQ. The CDR3 contains 13 residues. V was pared by 0 bases and J by 4 bases, with 7 bases between.